The 18 T cell receptor beta chains below come from one sample, sequenced in a study of OX40 agonist ivuxolimab in advanced cancers. TCRdb keeps only in-frame clones here, not all; method: immunoSEQ multiplex PCR. The sample carries 55,000 to 65,000 clones, roughly 92% recorded once. Sequencing used CD4+ or CD8+ T cells sorted from blood, obtained in a trial of the OX40 agonist ivuxolimab. The receptor source for this set is an adult with an advanced solid tumor such as melanoma, head and neck, liver or kidney cancer.

The chain couples TRBV28 to TRBJ2-7, with a possible D match to TRBD2 (6 bases). CDR1 MDHEN and CDR2 SYDVKM come from the germline V gene. This CDR3 region has 11 residues. V was trimmed by 6 bases and J by 5 bases, leaving 8 bases between them. CDR3 DNA sequence: TGTGCCAGCAGATGGGAGGACGAGCAGTACTTC. This encodes CASRWEDEQYF. The variable domain in full, completed from reference TRBV28 and TRBJ2-7, reads DVKVTQSSRYLVKRTGEKVFLECVQDMDHENMFWYRQDPGLGLRLIYFSYDVKMKEKGDIPEGYSVSREKKERFSLILESASTNQTSMYLCASRWEDEQYFGPGTRLTVT.

The chain's CDR3 is CASSPQMGGQGYTF. The CDR3 nucleotides read TGTGCCAGCAGCCCCCAGATGGGGGGGCAGGGCTACACCTTC. This rearrangement joins TRBV6-1 to TRBJ1-2; a weak D match, TRBD1 (6 bases). Trimming shortened V by 6 bases and J by 8 bases, and 19 bases separated the two germline ends. In germline, CDR1 is MNHNS, CDR2 SASEGT. The CDR3 sequence is 14 residues long.

The chain couples TRBV2 to TRBJ1-2, with a weak D call TRBD1 (5 bases). This CDR3 has 12 amino acids. Per germline, CDR1 SNHLY and CDR2 FYNNEI. Trimming pared 7 bases from V and 4 bases from J, leaving 10 bases between. CDR3 bases: TGTGCCAGCACGGGGGTTGGCTATGGCTACACCTTC. Its translation: CASTGVGYGYTF.

This rearrangement joins TRBV11-2 to TRBJ1-1; D gene ambiguous. Deletions cut 2 bases from V and 0 bases from J, with 10 bases between. CDR1 is SGHAT, CDR2 FQNNGV, per germline. This CDR3 spans 15 amino acids. This CDR3 reads CASSLSPFMNTEAFF. The CDR3 DNA sequence: TGTGCCAGCAGCTTAAGTCCGTTTATGAACACTGAAGCTTTCTTT.

The chain links TRBV29-1 to TRBJ2-1; D may be TRBD1 or TRBD2 (6 bases each). V lost 4 bases to trimming and J lost 8 bases, with 15 bases between them. Germline loops: CDR1 SQVTM, CDR2 ANQGSEA. The CDR3 has 13 amino acids. CDR3 protein: CSVVRGLLDEQFF. CDR3 in DNA: TGCAGCGTTGTCCGGGGGCTCCTCGATGAGCAGTTCTTC.

This sequence joins TRBV5-5 and TRBJ2-2; the match to TRBD2 covers 10 bases. V lost 4 bases to trimming and J lost 3 bases; unmatched junction nucleotides: 12. Germline V gene data show CDR1 as SGHKS and CDR2 as YYEKEE (reference sequence). The CDR3 covers 18 residues. Here the CDR3 DNA reads TGTGCCAGCAGCCAGCGGGGGGGCCCGTTTTGGGACACCGGGGAGCTGTTTTTT. As protein: CASSQRGGPFWDTGELFF.

The chain recombines TRBV19 with TRBJ2-1; no reliable D call. The CDR3 length is 15 residues. Between the trimmed V and J ends, which lost 1 base and 4 bases, there was a span of 11 bases. Germline V gene data show CDR1 as LNHDA and CDR2 as SQIVND (reference sequence). The CDR3 region is CASSIGQILYNEQFF. The CDR3 DNA follows: TGTGCCAGTAGTATAGGGCAGATATTATACAATGAGCAGTTCTTC.

This clone was counted between two and nine times. The chain has TRBV7-8 and TRBJ1-1, with no clear D. Trimming removed 5 bases at V and 7 bases at J, with 17 bases between. The CDR3 runs to 14 residues. Germline CDR1 SGHVS, CDR2 FQNEAQ. The CDR3 DNA sequence: TGTGCCAGCAGCCCTAATCCCAACGGGGTTGAAGCTTTCTTT. Amino acid sequence: CASSPNPNGVEAFF.

The chain is built from TRBV11-2 and TRBJ2-7; 10 bases fit TRBD2. The CDR3 sequence is 15 residues long. Germline trimming cut 5 bases from V and 3 bases from J; bases unmatched to any gene: 7. The germline V gene encodes CDR1 SGHAT and CDR2 FQNNGV. CDR3 amino acids: CASSTTLAGVYEQYF. The CDR3 region has the DNA TGTGCCAGCAGCACCACCCTAGCGGGGGTCTACGAGCAGTACTTC.

This clone has just one count. The chain recombines TRBV18 with TRBJ2-1; D is perhaps TRBD2 (6 bases). The germline V and J ends were trimmed by 0 bases and 4 bases, with 13 bases remaining between them. This CDR3 has 16 amino acids. Germline V gives CDR1 KGHSH, CDR2 LQKENI. The CDR3 DNA reads as TGTGCCAGCTCACCACCGGTGGCAGGGACTTACAATGAGCAGTTCTTC. It translates to CASSPPVAGTYNEQFF.

This clone showed up just once. The CDR3 protein is CASSQNGGAVGELFF. CDR3 coding DNA: TGCGCCAGCAGCCAGAACGGGGGGGCCGTCGGGGAGCTGTTTTTT. This chain links TRBV4-1 with TRBJ2-2, with 8 nucleotides matching TRBD2. Germline CDR1 MGHRA, CDR2 YSYEKL. The CDR3 totals 15 residues. The V gene end was trimmed by 3 bases and the J gene end by 7 bases; junction bases not matched to a gene: 7.

This rearrangement joins TRBV19 to TRBJ2-7; D is tentatively TRBD1 or TRBD2 (5 bases each). The CDR3 is made up of 14 amino acids. CDR1 is LNHDA and CDR2 is SQIVND in the germline V gene (reference sequence). The germline V and J ends were trimmed by 2 bases and 6 bases, with 14 bases remaining between them. Here the CDR3 reads CASSILTKGSEQYF. The CDR3 DNA is TGTGCCAGTAGTATATTGACAAAGGGGAGCGAGCAGTACTTC.

The chain recombines TRBV15 with TRBJ2-1; D remains ambiguous. The CDR3 is 15 residues long. Trimming took off 0 bases at V and 5 bases at J, with 11 bases between the two ends. Germline V gene data show CDR1 as LNHNV and CDR2 as YYDKDF (reference sequence). In nucleotides, the CDR3 is TGTGCCACCAGCAGAGAGGGGTTGGGTGACAATGAGCAGTTCTTC. Its protein product is CATSREGLGDNEQFF.

The genes are TRBV5-4 and TRBJ1-5, with 9 bases lining up with TRBD1. Unmatched junction bases numbered 17, after V lost 4 bases and J lost 9 bases. The germline gives CDR1 SGHNT, CDR2 YYREEE (reference sequence). CDR3 length: 17 residues. The DNA of the CDR3 is TGTGCCAGCAGCCCATCGACAGGGGGGGCGTCGGATGGGCCCCAGCATTTT. Translation: CASSPSTGGASDGPQHF.

V is TRBV4-1 and J is TRBJ1-5, with no clear D. V lost 0 bases and J lost 3, with 6 bases in between. Germline CDR1 reads MGHRA; CDR2 reads YSYEKL. The CDR3 spans 14 residues. The CDR3 loop reads CASSQEQFNQPQHF. The CDR3 nucleotides are TGCGCCAGCAGCCAAGAACAGTTCAATCAGCCCCAGCATTTT.

The chain is built from TRBV29-1 and TRBJ1-1; 7 bases fit TRBD1. The V and J ends lost 4 bases and 8 bases, in that order; junction bases with no gene match: 1. The CDR3 has 10 residues. Germline V gene lookup returns CDR1 SQVTM and CDR2 ANQGSEA. The chain's CDR3 is CSVGQGEAFF. The CDR3 DNA sequence: TGCAGCGTTGGACAGGGAGAAGCTTTCTTT.

The chain recombines TRBV19 with TRBJ1-2, with TRBD1 matching 7 bases. From germline, CDR1 is LNHDA and CDR2 SQIVND (reference sequence). This CDR3 region has 14 residues. The J segment lost 1 base and the V segment lost 7 bases, leaving 6 bases of the junction unmatched. The CDR3 region has the DNA TGTGCCAGTAACCTAGACAGGGATAACTATGGCTACACCTTC. This translates into CASNLDRDNYGYTF.

The V and J genes are TRBV4-1 and TRBJ2-7, with D possibly TRBD1 on 6 matching bases. The CDR3 spans 14 residues. The V gene lost 0 bases and the J gene lost 2 bases, with 8 bases spanning the gap. Germline lookup yields CDR1 MGHRA and CDR2 YSYEKL. The CDR3 coding sequence is TGCGCCAGCAGCCAAGACCAGGGGACCTACGAGCAGTACTTC. Amino acids: CASSQDQGTYEQYF.